These T cell receptor beta chains were read from a single sample in a study of shared clonotypes between healthy human individuals. Profiled with immunoSEQ multiplex PCR; TCRdb holds only in-frame clones, not every one. This sample has around 2.3 million clones, with about 94% found just once. Sequences were obtained from naive CD4+ T cells sorted from blood. The origin of the receptors is a man younger than 35 in good health. The CDR3 runs from the conserved cysteine through the conserved F or W. A D gene is named only where the DNA matches it firmly. Clone size is shown for a subset of rows, as once, few, many or a class of expanded clone.

d_call: TRBD1
j_call: TRBJ1-1
v_call: TRBV12-5
clone_size: -
cdr3_length: 16
cdr3_nt: TGTGCTAGTGGTCCTGGACAGGGGCCCAGGGACACTGAAGCTTTCTTT
cdr3_aa: CASGPGQGPRDTEAFF

d_call: -
j_call: TRBJ2-1
v_call: TRBV18
clone_size: -
cdr3_length: 16
cdr3_nt: TGTGCCAGCTCACCACCGTGGACGGGCCCAGGGAATGAGCAGTTCTTC
cdr3_aa: CASSPPWTGPGNEQFF

d_call: -
j_call: TRBJ2-3
v_call: TRBV30
clone_size: -
cdr3_length: 13
cdr3_nt: TGTGCCTGGAGAAAAAAACAGGGAGATACGCAGTATTTT
cdr3_aa: CAWRKKQGDTQYF

d_call: -
j_call: TRBJ1-2
v_call: TRBV25-1
clone_size: -
cdr3_length: 18
cdr3_nt: TGTGCCAGCAGTGAATGGAAAGGGGGTCAAGCCTCAAACTATGGCTACACCTTC
cdr3_aa: CASSEWKGGQASNYGYTF

d_call: -
j_call: TRBJ1-2
v_call: TRBV30
clone_size: -
cdr3_length: 13
cdr3_nt: TGTGCCTGGCTGCAGGAATCTAACTATGGCTACACCTTC
cdr3_aa: CAWLQESNYGYTF

d_call: TRBD1
j_call: TRBJ2-2
v_call: TRBV6-6
clone_size: -
cdr3_length: 16
cdr3_nt: TGTGCCAGCAGTTCCCCAGGTGGCAGGGGGACCGGGGAGCTGTTTTTT
cdr3_aa: CASSSPGGRGTGELFF

d_call: -
j_call: TRBJ2-7
v_call: TRBV7-8
clone_size: -
cdr3_length: 11
cdr3_nt: TGTGCCAGCAGCTTAGTCGACGAGCAGTACTTC
cdr3_aa: CASSLVDEQYF

d_call: -
j_call: TRBJ2-5
v_call: TRBV7-9
clone_size: -
cdr3_length: 16
cdr3_nt: TGTGCCAGCAGCCGACGCCCCCCAGGAAGCTCCGAGACCCAGTACTTC
cdr3_aa: CASSRRPPGSSETQYF

d_call: -
j_call: TRBJ2-7
v_call: TRBV6-5
clone_size: -
cdr3_length: 13
cdr3_nt: TGTGCCAGCAGTTACGGGGGTTTGGACGAGCAGTACTTC
cdr3_aa: CASSYGGLDEQYF

d_call: -
j_call: TRBJ1-1
v_call: TRBV6-6
clone_size: -
cdr3_length: 14
cdr3_nt: TGTGCCAGCAGTCCCGGGGAAGCGAACACTGAAGCTTTCTTT
cdr3_aa: CASSPGEANTEAFF

d_call: -
j_call: TRBJ1-4
v_call: TRBV19
clone_size: -
cdr3_length: 16
cdr3_nt: TGTGCCAGTAGTATAGTATCGGGCTTGGCTAATGAAAAACTGTTTTTT
cdr3_aa: CASSIVSGLANEKLFF

d_call: -
j_call: TRBJ2-3
v_call: TRBV2
clone_size: once
cdr3_length: 12
cdr3_nt: TGTGCCAGCAGCTCCGGGGGAAATACGCAGTATTTT
cdr3_aa: CASSSGGNTQYF

d_call: -
j_call: TRBJ1-2
v_call: TRBV29-1
clone_size: -
cdr3_length: 12
cdr3_nt: TGCAGCGTTGAAGAATTAAACTATGGCTACACCTTC
cdr3_aa: CSVEELNYGYTF

d_call: -
j_call: TRBJ1-2
v_call: TRBV6-5
clone_size: -
cdr3_length: 12
cdr3_nt: TGTGCCAGCAGGAAGGGAGTCTATGGCTACACCTTC
cdr3_aa: CASRKGVYGYTF